There are a few counts of the clone carrying this T cell receptor beta chain. These data are taken from a study of blood T cell repertoires in COVID-19. The CDR3 has 12 residues. Germline V gives CDR1 SEHNR, CDR2 FQNEAQ (reference sequence). V was shortened by 6 bases and J by 6 bases, with 8 bases between the two germline ends. Using immunoSEQ multiplex PCR, the repertoire was profiled, and TCRdb retains in-frame clones only, with some absent. Of about 180,000 clones in the sample, approximately 80% are singletons; the top ten hold 2.9%. Sequences were obtained from peripheral blood. The J gene is TRBJ1-4, the V gene TRBV7-9; D is ambiguous. The TCR was taken from an older woman with acute or convalescent COVID-19. In DNA form, the CDR3 reads TGTGCCAGCAGACCCCGGGATGAAAAACTGTTTTTT. Its translation: CASRPRDEKLFF.